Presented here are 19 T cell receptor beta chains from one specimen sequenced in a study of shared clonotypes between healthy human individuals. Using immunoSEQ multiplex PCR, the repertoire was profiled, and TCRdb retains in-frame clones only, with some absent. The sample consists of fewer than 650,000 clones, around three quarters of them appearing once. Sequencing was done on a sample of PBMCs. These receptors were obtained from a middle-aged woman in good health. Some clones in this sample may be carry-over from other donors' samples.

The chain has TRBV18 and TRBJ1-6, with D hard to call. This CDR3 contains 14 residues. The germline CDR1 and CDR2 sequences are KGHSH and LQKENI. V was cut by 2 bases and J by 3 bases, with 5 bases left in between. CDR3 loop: CASSPEGYNSPLHF. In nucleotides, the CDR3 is TGTGCCAGCTCACCAGAGGGCTATAATTCACCCCTCCACTTT.

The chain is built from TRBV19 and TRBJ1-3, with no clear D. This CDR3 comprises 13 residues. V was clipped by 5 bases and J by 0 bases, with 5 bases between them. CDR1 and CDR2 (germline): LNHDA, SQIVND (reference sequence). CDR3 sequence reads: CASSSVSGNTIYF. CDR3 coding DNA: TGTGCCAGTAGTTCTGTCTCTGGAAACACCATATATTTT.

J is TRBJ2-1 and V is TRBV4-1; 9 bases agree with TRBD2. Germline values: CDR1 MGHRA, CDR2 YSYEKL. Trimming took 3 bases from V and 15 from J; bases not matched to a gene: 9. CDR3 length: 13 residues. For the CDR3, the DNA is TGCGCCAGCAGCCATGGGCGGGAGGGTTTTGCGTTCTTC. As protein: CASSHGREGFAFF.

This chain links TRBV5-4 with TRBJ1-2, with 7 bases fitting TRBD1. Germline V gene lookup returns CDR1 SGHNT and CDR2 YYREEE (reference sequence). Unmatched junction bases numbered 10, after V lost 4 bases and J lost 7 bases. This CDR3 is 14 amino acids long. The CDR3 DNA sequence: TGTGCCAGCAGCGCGGACAGGAACTCCCTTGGCTACACCTTC. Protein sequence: CASSADRNSLGYTF.

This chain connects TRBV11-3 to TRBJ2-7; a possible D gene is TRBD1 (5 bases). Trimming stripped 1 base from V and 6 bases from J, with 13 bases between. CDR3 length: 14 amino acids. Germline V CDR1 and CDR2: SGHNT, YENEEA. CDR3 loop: CASSLVAGSGEQYF. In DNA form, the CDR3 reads TGTGCCAGCAGCTTAGTGGCAGGGTCGGGCGAGCAGTACTTC.

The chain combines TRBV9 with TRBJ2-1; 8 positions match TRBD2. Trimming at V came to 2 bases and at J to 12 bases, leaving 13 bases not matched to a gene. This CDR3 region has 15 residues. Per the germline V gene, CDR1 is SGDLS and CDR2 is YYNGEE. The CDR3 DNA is TGTGCCAGCAGCGTTCAGGGGCAAGCGGGAGAGGCGCAGTTCTTC. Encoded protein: CASSVQGQAGEAQFF. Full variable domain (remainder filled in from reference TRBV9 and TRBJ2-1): DSGVTQTPKHLITATGQRVTLRCSPRSGDLSVYWYQQSLDQGLQFLIQYYNGEERAKGNILERFSAQQFPDLHSELNLSSLELGDSALYFCASSVQGQAGEAQFFGPGTRLTVL.

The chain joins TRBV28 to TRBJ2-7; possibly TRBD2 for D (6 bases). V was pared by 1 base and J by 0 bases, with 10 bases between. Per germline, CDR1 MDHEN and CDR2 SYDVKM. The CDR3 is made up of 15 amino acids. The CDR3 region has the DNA TGTGCCAGCAGTTTATTGGGACTCAGCTCCTACGAGCAGTACTTC. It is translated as CASSLLGLSSYEQYF.

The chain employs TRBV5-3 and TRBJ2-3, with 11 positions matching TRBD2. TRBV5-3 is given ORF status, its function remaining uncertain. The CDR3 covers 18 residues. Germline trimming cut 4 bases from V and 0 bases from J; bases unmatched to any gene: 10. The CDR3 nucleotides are TGTGCCAGAAGCGCCCCGGGACTAGCGGACTCTAGCACAGATACGCAGTATTTT. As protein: CARSAPGLADSSTDTQYF.

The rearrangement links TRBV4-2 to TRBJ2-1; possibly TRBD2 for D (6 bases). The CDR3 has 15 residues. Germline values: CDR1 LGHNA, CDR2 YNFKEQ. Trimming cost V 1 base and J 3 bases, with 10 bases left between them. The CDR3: CASSQASSVYNEQFF. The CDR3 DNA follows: TGTGCCAGCAGCCAAGCGTCTAGCGTCTACAATGAGCAGTTCTTC.

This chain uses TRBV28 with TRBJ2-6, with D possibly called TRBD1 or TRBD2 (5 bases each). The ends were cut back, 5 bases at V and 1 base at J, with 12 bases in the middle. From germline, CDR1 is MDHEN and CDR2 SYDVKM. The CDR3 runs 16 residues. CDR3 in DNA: TGTGCCAGCAGTGCCCCTGGGGGATCTGGGGCCAACGTCCTGACTTTC. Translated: CASSAPGGSGANVLTF.

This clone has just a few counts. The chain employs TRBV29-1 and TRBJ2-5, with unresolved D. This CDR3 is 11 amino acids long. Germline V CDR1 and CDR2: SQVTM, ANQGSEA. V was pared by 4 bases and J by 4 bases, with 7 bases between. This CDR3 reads CSVGPLETQYF. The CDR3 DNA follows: TGCAGCGTTGGACCCTTAGAGACCCAGTACTTC.

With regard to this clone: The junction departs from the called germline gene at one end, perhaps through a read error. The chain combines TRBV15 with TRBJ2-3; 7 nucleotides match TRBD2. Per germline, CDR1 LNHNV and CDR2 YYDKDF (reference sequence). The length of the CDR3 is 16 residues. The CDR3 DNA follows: TGTGCCACCAGCAGAGATCTCCCTACTAGCGCAGATACACAGTATTTT. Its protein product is CATSRDLPTSADTQYF. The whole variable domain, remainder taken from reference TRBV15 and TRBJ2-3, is DAMVIQNPRYQVTQFGKPVTLSCSQTLNHNVMYWYQQKSSQAPKLLFHYYDKDFNNEADTPDNFQSRRPNTSFCFLDIRSPGLGDTAMYLCATSRDLPTSADTQYFGPGTRLTVL.

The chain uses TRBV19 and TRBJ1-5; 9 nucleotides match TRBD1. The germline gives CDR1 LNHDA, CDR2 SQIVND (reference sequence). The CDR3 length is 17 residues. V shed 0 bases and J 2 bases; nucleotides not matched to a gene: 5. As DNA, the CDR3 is TGTGCCAGTAGTATAGATGCAAGGACAGGGGGCAATCAGCCCCAGCATTTT. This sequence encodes CASSIDARTGGNQPQHF.

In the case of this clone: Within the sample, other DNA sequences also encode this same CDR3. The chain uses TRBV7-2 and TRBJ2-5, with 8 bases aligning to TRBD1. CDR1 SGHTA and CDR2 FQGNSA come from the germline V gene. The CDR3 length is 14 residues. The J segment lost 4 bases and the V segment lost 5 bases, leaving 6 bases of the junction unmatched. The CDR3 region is CASSPRQGSETQYF. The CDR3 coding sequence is TGTGCCAGCAGCCCCCGACAGGGGTCAGAGACCCAGTACTTC. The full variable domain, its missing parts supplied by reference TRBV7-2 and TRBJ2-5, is GAGVSQSPSNKVTEKGKDVELRCDPISGHTALYWYRQSLGQGLEFLIYFQGNSAPDKSGLPSDRFSAERTGGSVSTLTIQRTQQEDSAVYLCASSPRQGSETQYFGPGTRLLVL.

The CDR3 nucleotides are TGTGCCAGCAGCTTGACCGGACAGGGCCAAGAGACCCAGTACTTC. Encoded protein: CASSLTGQGQETQYF. The V gene is TRBV5-6, the J gene TRBJ2-5; 8 bases match TRBD1. This CDR3 comprises 15 residues. Per the germline V gene, CDR1 is SGHDT and CDR2 is YYEEEE. Trimming cost V 1 base and J 1 base; bases outside gene matches: 3.

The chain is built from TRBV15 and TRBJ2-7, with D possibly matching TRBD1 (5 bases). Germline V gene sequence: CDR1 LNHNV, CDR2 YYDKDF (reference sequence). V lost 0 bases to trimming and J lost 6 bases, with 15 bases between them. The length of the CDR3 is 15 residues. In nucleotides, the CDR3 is TGTGCCACCAGCAGAGATATATCAGGGAAAGGCGAGCAGTACTTC. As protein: CATSRDISGKGEQYF. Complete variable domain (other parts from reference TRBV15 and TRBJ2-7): DAMVIQNPRYQVTQFGKPVTLSCSQTLNHNVMYWYQQKSSQAPKLLFHYYDKDFNNEADTPDNFQSRRPNTSFCFLDIRSPGLGDTAMYLCATSRDISGKGEQYFGPGTRLTVT.

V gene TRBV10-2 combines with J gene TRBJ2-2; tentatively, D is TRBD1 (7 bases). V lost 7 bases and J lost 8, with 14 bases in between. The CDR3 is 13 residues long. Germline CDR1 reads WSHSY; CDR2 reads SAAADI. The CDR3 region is CASTSRGAGELFF. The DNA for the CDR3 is TGCGCCAGCACCTCCAGGGGGGCTGGGGAGCTGTTTTTT.

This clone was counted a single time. Written as DNA, the CDR3 is TGCGCCAGCAGCAACCCGGACGGAGCTTACTACAATGAGCAGTTCTTC. Its protein product is CASSNPDGAYYNEQFF. V gene TRBV5-1 combines with J gene TRBJ2-1; D gene ambiguous. Deletions cut 4 bases from V and 3 bases from J, with 17 bases between. The CDR3 runs to 16 residues. CDR1 is SGHRS and CDR2 is YFSETQ in the germline V gene.

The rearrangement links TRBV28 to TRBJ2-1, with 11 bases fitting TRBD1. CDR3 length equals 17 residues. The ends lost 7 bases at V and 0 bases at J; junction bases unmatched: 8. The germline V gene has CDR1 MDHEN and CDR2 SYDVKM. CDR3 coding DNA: TGTGCCAGCATTTCCACCGGGACAGGGGGCTCCTACAATGAGCAGTTCTTC. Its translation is CASISTGTGGSYNEQFF.